These 2 T cell receptor beta chains were sequenced from one sample in a study of blood T cell repertoires in COVID-19. Data came from immunoSEQ multiplex PCR; TCRdb stores just in-frame clones and leaves some out. Of a few hundred thousand clones detected, 80% to 90% appear once; the ten largest clones hold roughly 1%. Sequenced material: PBMCs or T cells enriched from blood (not recorded which). The source is a man aged 18 to 35 who had recovered from COVID-19.

This chain uses TRBV4-1 with TRBJ2-7; tentative D call: TRBD1 (6 bases). The CDR3 is 15 residues long. Trimming took 3 bases from V and 1 from J, leaving 13 bases between them. Germline V gene lookup returns CDR1 MGHRA and CDR2 YSYEKL. CDR3 amino acids: CASSQGALISYEQYF. CDR3 sequence (DNA): TGCGCCAGCAGCCAGGGGGCCTTAATTTCCTACGAGCAGTACTTC.

V usage is TRBV30 and J usage is TRBJ2-3; 9 bases are shared with TRBD1. Per the germline V gene, CDR1 is GTSNPN and CDR2 is SVGIG (reference sequence). The V gene end was trimmed by 8 bases and the J gene end by 2 bases; junction bases not matched to a gene: 8. This CDR3 spans 14 amino acids. CDR3 DNA: TGTGCCGCAACCCGGGACAGGGTCACAGATACGCAGTATTTT. Amino acids: CAATRDRVTDTQYF.